The clone carrying this T cell receptor beta chain has only a few counts. Its specificity is not known. The source of the sample is a study of cytomegalovirus exposure and HLA in healthy donors. Study findings and constraints: A few of the chains that were CMV-associated were confirmed in vitro to be specific for CMV antigens. Despite most TCR sequences being rare, some public TCRs occurred in many donors. A later examination showed that TCR association rates differed by HLA locus, with DRB1 most and HLA-C fewest.

The PCR contained 60 Vbeta and 13 Jbeta primers. Produced via immunoSEQ multiplex PCR; TCRdb's table is partial and in-frame only. The sample carries 170,000 or so clones, about 80% recorded once. Healthy donors of bone marrow made up the group. The CDR3 runs to 13 residues. J was trimmed by 5 bases and V by 7 bases; bases with no gene match: 6. CDR1 is SQVTM, CDR2 ANQGSEA, per germline. Material for sequencing was PBMCs. This TCR derives from a boy aged 5 to 17 in good health and CMV-seronegative. The chain recombines TRBV29-1 with TRBJ1-4; the match to TRBD1 covers 8 bases. CDR3 amino acids: CSAQGALNEKLFF. CDR3 nucleotides: TGCAGCGCTCAGGGGGCCCTAAATGAAAAACTGTTTTTT.